A single sample is the source of the 17 T cell receptor beta chains below, sequenced in a study of identical twins. TCRdb recomputed calls from the 5' RACE reads with MiXCR, one row per CDR3 protein. Here the sample spans over 500,000 distinct CDR3 sequences, 20% to 25% being singletons. These data are also associated with another study on T cells expressing NK-cell markers.

The specimen was CD4+ T cells sorted from blood. These receptors came from a woman aged 18-30 years in good health.

This clonotype was seen more than once but under ten times. The rearrangement uses TRBV27 and TRBJ1-1; D unclear. V was pared by 2 bases and J by 10 bases, with 20 bases between. The CDR3 is made up of 15 amino acids. CDR1 MNHEY and CDR2 SMNVEV come from the germline V gene (reference sequence). The CDR3 is CASSLIGLDKSGAFF. CDR3 bases: TGTGCCAGCAGTTTAATAGGTCTGGATAAATCGGGAGCTTTCTTT.

There are a few counts of this clonotype. V usage is TRBV20-1 and J usage is TRBJ2-3; D not certain. The CDR3 consists of 14 residues. The germline V gene encodes CDR1 DFQATT and CDR2 SNEGSKA (reference sequence). Trimming left V 3 bases short and J 2 bases short, with 12 bases between. The CDR3 DNA sequence: TGCAGTGCTAGTAGGAGTACTAACACAGATACGCAGTATTTT. The encoded protein is CSASRSTNTDTQYF.

The chain couples TRBV29-1 to TRBJ2-1; D is perhaps TRBD1 (6 bases). The CDR3 length is 11 residues. CDR1 is SQVTM and CDR2 is ANQGSEA in the germline V gene. V was pared by 6 bases and J by 6 bases, with 9 bases between. The CDR3, as DNA: TGCAGCGTCAACAGGGCCAATGAGCAGTTCTTC. Encoded protein: CSVNRANEQFF.

The chain employs TRBV7-9 and TRBJ2-1; tentative D call: TRBD1 (5 bases). Trimming shortened V by 5 bases and J by 7 bases, and 15 bases separated the two germline ends. The CDR3 consists of 14 residues. In germline, CDR1 is SEHNR, CDR2 FQNEAQ (reference sequence). This CDR3 is CASSPDQGRNEQFF. DNA of the CDR3: TGTGCCAGCAGCCCTGACCAGGGTAGGAATGAGCAGTTCTTC.

The rearrangement joins TRBV5-1 to TRBJ2-1, with a possible D match to TRBD2 (6 bases). Germline values: CDR1 SGHRS, CDR2 YFSETQ. The ends were cut back, 5 bases at V and 14 bases at J, with 17 bases in the middle. The CDR3 covers 12 residues. The CDR3 protein is CASRFTGTLEFF. The CDR3 DNA reads as TGCGCCAGCAGATTTACCGGGACTCTGGAGTTCTTC.

This clonotype was found many times. CDR3 sequence (DNA): TGTGCCAGCAGCTCGGGACTAGCGGGAGAGACCCAGTACTTC. As protein: CASSSGLAGETQYF. The V gene is TRBV7-2, the J gene TRBJ2-5; 12 nucleotides align to TRBD2. The V and J ends lost 4 bases and 4 bases, in that order; junction bases with no gene match: 1. Looked up from germline, CDR1 is SGHTA and CDR2 is FQGNSA. The CDR3 consists of 14 residues.

The V and J genes are TRBV7-3 and TRBJ2-7; D may be TRBD1 (5 bases). Germline lookup yields CDR1 SGHTA and CDR2 FQGTGA. The CDR3 is 14 amino acids. Trimming stripped 3 bases from V and 2 bases from J, with 11 bases between. The CDR3 nucleotides read TGTGCCAGCAGCTTGGGGCCGGAGACCTACGAGCAGTACTTC. It translates to CASSLGPETYEQYF.

This clonotype has only a few counts. The chain has TRBV12-3 or TRBV12-4 and TRBJ2-1, with D uncertain. V was trimmed by 6 bases and J by 5 bases, leaving 8 bases between them. CDR3 length: 12 amino acids. Here the CDR3 reads CASRAQDNEQFF. As DNA, the CDR3 is TGTGCCAGCAGGGCGCAGGACAATGAGCAGTTCTTC.

This clonotype has only a few counts. This chain connects TRBV20-1 to TRBJ1-2, with a weak D call TRBD1 (5 bases). The length of the CDR3 is 16 residues. The V gene's germline CDR1 is DFQATT and CDR2 SNEGSKA (reference sequence). V shed 5 bases and J shed 3 bases, with 22 bases lying between them. The DNA for the CDR3 is TGCAGTGCTGGGGTGTGGGGCCCCCAAAGGGACTATGGCTACACCTTC. Translation: CSAGVWGPQRDYGYTF.

The CDR3 region has the DNA TGTGCCAGCTCTCAGGGGTTCTCCTACGAGCAGTACTTC. This codes for CASSQGFSYEQYF. The chain has TRBV18 and TRBJ2-7; a weak D match, TRBD1 (6 bases). The ends were cut back, 6 bases at V and 0 bases at J, with 9 bases in the middle. This CDR3 has 13 amino acids. Germline CDR1 reads KGHSH; CDR2 reads LQKENI.

This clonotype appeared many times. The chain has TRBV12-3 or TRBV12-4 and TRBJ2-1, with D possibly matching TRBD1 (5 bases). Trimming took 3 bases from V and 7 from J, leaving 10 bases between them. CDR3 length: 13 residues. Written as DNA, the CDR3 is TGTGCCAGCAGTTTTTCAGGGCTAAATGAGCAGTTCTTC. Translation gives CASSFSGLNEQFF.

The gene calls are TRBV9 and TRBJ1-3; D is unresolved. The CDR3 covers 14 residues. The germline V and J ends were trimmed by 0 bases and 0 bases, with 4 bases remaining between them. CDR1 and CDR2 from the germline V gene are SGDLS and YYNGEE. The CDR3 reads CASSVDHSGNTIYF. CDR3 coding DNA: TGTGCCAGCAGCGTAGACCACTCTGGAAACACCATATATTTT. Combining the CDR3 with reference TRBV9 and TRBJ1-3 gives the whole variable domain DSGVTQTPKHLITATGQRVTLRCSPRSGDLSVYWYQQSLDQGLQFLIQYYNGEERAKGNILERFSAQQFPDLHSELNLSSLELGDSALYFCASSVDHSGNTIYFGEGSWLTVV.

Here the CDR3 DNA reads TGTGCCAGCGGGAACGGAGGGAATGAAAAACTGTTTTTT. Residues: CASGNGGNEKLFF. The J gene is TRBJ1-4, the V gene TRBV7-9; no clear D. V lost 8 bases and J lost 5, with 12 bases in between. The CDR3 is 13 amino acids. The germline CDR1 and CDR2 sequences are SEHNR and FQNEAQ (reference sequence).

The V gene is TRBV5-1, the J gene TRBJ2-7, with 9 positions matching TRBD1. This CDR3 has 14 residues. Germline trimming cut 0 bases from V and 9 bases from J; bases unmatched to any gene: 7. The germline V gene has CDR1 SGHRS and CDR2 YFSETQ. The CDR3 sequence: CASSLEWDRVWQYF. The CDR3 DNA is TGCGCCAGCAGCTTGGAATGGGACAGGGTATGGCAGTACTTC.

There are a few counts of this clonotype. V gene TRBV18 combines with J gene TRBJ2-1; possibly TRBD2 for D (6 bases). Trimming took off 0 bases at V and 3 bases at J, with 12 bases between the two ends. Germline CDR1 KGHSH, CDR2 LQKENI. The CDR3 totals 16 residues. CDR3 loop: CASSPPGGRDYNEQFF. CDR3 DNA: TGTGCCAGCTCACCACCCGGGGGACGGGACTACAATGAGCAGTTCTTC.

This clonotype was seen a handful of times. This rearrangement joins TRBV7-2 to TRBJ2-5; TRBD2 aligns across 9 bases. The CDR3 is 16 amino acids. The germline CDR1 and CDR2 sequences are SGHTA and FQGNSA. V lost 5 bases to trimming and J lost 0 bases; unmatched junction nucleotides: 7. The CDR3 sequence is CASSPSSGIYQETQYF. In nucleotides, the CDR3 is TGTGCCAGCAGCCCGTCTAGCGGGATCTACCAAGAGACCCAGTACTTC.

This clonotype showed up just a few times. The germline gene is not matched at one end of the junction; a read error may be the cause. The rearrangement links TRBV7-9 to TRBJ2-1; no definite D call. The CDR3 is 13 residues long. Germline V gene lookup returns CDR1 SEHNR and CDR2 FQNEAQ (reference sequence). The CDR3 is CASSPASPFRPSF. CDR3 DNA: TGTGCCAGCAGCCCCGCCTCCCCATTTAGACCCTCCTTC.